This T cell receptor beta chain came from a study of cytomegalovirus exposure and HLA in healthy donors. Study-level results: The listing of about 150 TCR beta chains classed them as cytomegalovirus-associated. Certain indistinguishable V segments, among them TRBV6-2 and TRBV6-3, were excluded. In a later analysis, TCR beta V- and J-gene trimming showed a link to a missense DCLRE1C variant.

The CDR3 is 14 amino acids. V was shortened by 2 bases and J by 3 bases, with 14 bases between the two germline ends. Germline V lookup: CDR1 GTSNPN, CDR2 SVGIG (reference sequence). Primers for the PCR totalled 60 Vbeta and 13 Jbeta. The assay was immunoSEQ multiplex PCR, and TCRdb's table has in-frame clones only and misses some. The repertoire holds 85,000 to 130,000 clones, roughly four fifths seen once, with roughly 6% in the top ten. In regard to this clone: Its antigen is as yet unknown.

This TCR was recovered from a woman aged 45-59 years in good health and CMV-seropositive. The chain couples TRBV30 to TRBJ2-7; possible D gene TRBD1, 6 bases. The sequenced sample was PBMCs. CDR3 protein: CAWSLTGWYYEQYF. In DNA form, the CDR3 reads TGTGCCTGGAGTTTAACAGGGTGGTACTACGAGCAGTACTTC.